A selection of T cell receptor beta chains follows, all from one sample in a study of spatial heterogeneity in lung cancer. TCRdb independently ran MiXCR on the 5' RACE reads; one entry per CDR3 protein. Seen here are 9,500 to 12,000 distinct CDR3 sequences, 5.5% to 7.5% observed once, and the top ten hold under 30%. The sample here was PBMCs, taken at surgery. These receptors originate from a male donor with early-stage non-small cell lung cancer. Each CDR3 is given with its conserved first and last residue. Fields, in order: J gene, clone size, D gene, V gene, CDR3 protein, CDR3 DNA. The D gene is left open where the match is weak. Only part of the rows carry a size: once, few, many, or a class if the clone is expanded.

TRBJ2-3	many	-	TRBV20-1	CSASGGTDTQYF	TGCAGTGCTAGCGGGGGCACAGATACGCAGTATTTT
TRBJ2-3	many	TRBD2	TRBV7-9	CASSLAASGSTDTQYF	TGTGCCAGCAGCTTAGCGGCTAGCGGAAGCACAGATACGCAGTATTTT
TRBJ2-3	many	-	TRBV6-5	CASSYRMQTDTQYF	TGTGCCAGCAGTTACCGAATGCAGACAGATACGCAGTATTTT
TRBJ2-1	many	-	TRBV7-2	CASSLVTGRSSYNEQFF	TGTGCCAGCAGCTTAGTAACGGGACGTAGCTCCTACAATGAGCAGTTCTTC
TRBJ2-7	-	-	TRBV5-1	CASSLEQGYEQYF	TGCGCCAGCAGCTTGGAGCAAGGCTACGAGCAGTACTTC
TRBJ2-7	medium-sized	TRBD2	TRBV28	CASVKSGTSGLWEQYF	TGTGCCAGCGTTAAATCCGGGACTAGCGGTTTGTGGGAGCAGTACTTC
TRBJ2-3	many	-	TRBV3-1	CASSPTTGSDTQYF	TGTGCCAGCAGCCCGACGACAGGTTCAGATACGCAGTATTTT
TRBJ2-7	many	-	TRBV28	CASSSGISYEQYF	TGTGCCAGCAGTTCGGGGATTTCCTACGAGCAGTACTTC
TRBJ2-2	many	-	TRBV4-1	CASSHQRLTQSPRPNTGELFF	TGCGCCAGCAGCCATCAACGACTCACCCAGTCTCCCCGGCCGAACACCGGGGAGCTGTTTTTT
TRBJ2-2	-	-	TRBV12-3/TRBV12-4	CASSLDQGDTGELFF	TGTGCCAGCAGTTTAGATCAAGGGGACACCGGGGAGCTGTTTTTT
TRBJ2-3	few	-	TRBV7-2	CASSLDWESDTQYF	TGTGCCAGCAGCTTAGACTGGGAATCAGATACGCAGTATTTT
TRBJ1-1	medium-sized	-	TRBV7-3	CASSRDQGTEAFF	TGTGCCAGCAGCCGGGACCAGGGCACTGAAGCTTTCTTT
TRBJ1-1	medium-sized	-	TRBV6-6	CASLTMARGGLAFF	TGTGCCAGCCTCACCATGGCCCGGGGTGGGCTAGCTTTCTTT
TRBJ1-2	medium-sized	TRBD1	TRBV12-3/TRBV12-4	CASTQGQGYGYTF	TGTGCCAGCACTCAAGGACAGGGCTATGGCTACACCTTC
TRBJ2-1	many	TRBD2	TRBV6-1	CASSVELAGGPQFF	TGTGCCAGCAGTGTTGAACTAGCGGGAGGGCCCCAGTTCTTC
TRBJ2-7	many	TRBD1	TRBV20-1	CSARIAGTAGRAYEQYF	TGCAGTGCTAGGATTGCCGGGACAGCCGGTCGAGCCTACGAGCAGTACTTC
TRBJ2-3	-	TRBD1	TRBV10-3	CAIGDRGRREDTQYF	TGTGCCATCGGGGACAGGGGAAGGCGGGAGGATACGCAGTATTTT
TRBJ2-1	many	TRBD2	TRBV7-2	CASSASGRSNEQFF	TGTGCCAGCAGCGCCAGCGGGAGGTCCAATGAGCAGTTCTTC
TRBJ2-7	medium-sized	TRBD2	TRBV28	CASSPAGAGTYEQYF	TGTGCCAGCAGTCCCGCGGGAGCGGGGACCTACGAGCAGTACTTC
TRBJ2-2	few	TRBD1	TRBV28	CASSLRTGTPGELFF	TGTGCCAGCAGTCTCCGGACAGGGACCCCCGGGGAGCTGTTTTTT
TRBJ2-2	many	-	TRBV5-1	CASSLWVENTGELFF	TGCGCCAGCAGCTTGTGGGTTGAGAACACCGGGGAGCTGTTTTTT
TRBJ2-2	-	-	TRBV5-4	CASSFPTGNTGELFF	TGTGCCAGCAGCTTCCCGACAGGGAACACCGGGGAGCTGTTTTTT